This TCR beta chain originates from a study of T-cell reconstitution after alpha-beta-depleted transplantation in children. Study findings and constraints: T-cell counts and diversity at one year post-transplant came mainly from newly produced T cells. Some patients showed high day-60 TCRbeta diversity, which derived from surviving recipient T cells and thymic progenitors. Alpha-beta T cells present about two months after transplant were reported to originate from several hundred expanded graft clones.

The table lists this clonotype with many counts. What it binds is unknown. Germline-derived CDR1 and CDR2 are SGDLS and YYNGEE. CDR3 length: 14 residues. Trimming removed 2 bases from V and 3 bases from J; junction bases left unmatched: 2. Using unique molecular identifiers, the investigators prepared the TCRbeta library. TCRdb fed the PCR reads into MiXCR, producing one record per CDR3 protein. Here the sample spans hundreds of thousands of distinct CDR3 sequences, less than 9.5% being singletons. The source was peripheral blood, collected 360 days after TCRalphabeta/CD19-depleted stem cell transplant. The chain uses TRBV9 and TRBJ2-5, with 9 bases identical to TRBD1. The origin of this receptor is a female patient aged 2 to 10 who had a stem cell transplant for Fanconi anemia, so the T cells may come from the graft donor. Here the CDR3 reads CASSVRTGEETQYF. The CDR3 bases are TGTGCCAGCAGCGTGAGGACAGGGGAAGAGACCCAGTACTTC.